This TCR beta chain came from a study of T cell changes during pregnancy in multiple sclerosis. The data were produced by immunoSEQ multiplex PCR, yet TCRdb's version contains in-frame clones alone and is incomplete. The sample carries almost 40,000 clones, about 90% recorded once. The CDR3 totals 13 residues. Germline CDR1 and CDR2: LNHDA and SQIVND (reference sequence). The ends were cut back, 5 bases at V and 6 bases at J, with 13 bases in the middle. The rearrangement joins TRBV19 to TRBJ2-5, with D perhaps TRBD1 (6 bases). Sample: CD4+ T cells from peripheral blood mononuclear cells, taken in the third trimester of pregnancy. This TCR derives from a female donor in good health, enrolled as a control in a pregnancy study. The CDR3 region is CASSVQGKQTQYF. The DNA of the CDR3 is TGTGCCAGTAGTGTACAGGGAAAACAGACCCAGTACTTC.